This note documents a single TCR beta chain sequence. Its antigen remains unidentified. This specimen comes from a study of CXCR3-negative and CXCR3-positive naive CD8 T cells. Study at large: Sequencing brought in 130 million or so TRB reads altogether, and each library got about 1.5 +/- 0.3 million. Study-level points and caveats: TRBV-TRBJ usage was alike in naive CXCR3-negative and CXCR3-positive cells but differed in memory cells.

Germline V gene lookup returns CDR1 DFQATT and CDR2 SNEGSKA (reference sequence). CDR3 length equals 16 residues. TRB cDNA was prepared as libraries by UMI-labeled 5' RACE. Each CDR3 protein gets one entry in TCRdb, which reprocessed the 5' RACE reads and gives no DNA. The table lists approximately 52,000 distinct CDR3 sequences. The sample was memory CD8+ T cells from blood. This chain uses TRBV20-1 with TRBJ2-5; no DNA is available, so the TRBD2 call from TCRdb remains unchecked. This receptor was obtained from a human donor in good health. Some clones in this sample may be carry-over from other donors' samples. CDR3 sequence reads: CSADRESGREWETQYF.